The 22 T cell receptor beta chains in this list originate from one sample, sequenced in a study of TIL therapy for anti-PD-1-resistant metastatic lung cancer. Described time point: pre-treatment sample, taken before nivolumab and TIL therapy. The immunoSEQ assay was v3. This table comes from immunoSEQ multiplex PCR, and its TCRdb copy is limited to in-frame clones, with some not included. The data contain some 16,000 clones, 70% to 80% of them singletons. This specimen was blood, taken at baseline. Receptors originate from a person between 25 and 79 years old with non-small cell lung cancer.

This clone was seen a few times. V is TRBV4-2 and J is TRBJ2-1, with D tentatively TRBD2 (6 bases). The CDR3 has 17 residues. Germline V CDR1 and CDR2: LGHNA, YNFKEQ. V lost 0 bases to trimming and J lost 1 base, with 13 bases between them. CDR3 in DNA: TGTGCCAGCAGCCAAGATCCCCTTAGCGGATCCTACAATGAGCAGTTCTTC. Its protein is CASSQDPLSGSYNEQFF.

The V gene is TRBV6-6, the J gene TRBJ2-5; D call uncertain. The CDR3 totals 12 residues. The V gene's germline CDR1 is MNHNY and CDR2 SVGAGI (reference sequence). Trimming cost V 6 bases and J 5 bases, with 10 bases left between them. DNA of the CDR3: TGTGCCAGCAGCCGTTCTTGGGAGACCCAGTACTTC. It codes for CASSRSWETQYF.

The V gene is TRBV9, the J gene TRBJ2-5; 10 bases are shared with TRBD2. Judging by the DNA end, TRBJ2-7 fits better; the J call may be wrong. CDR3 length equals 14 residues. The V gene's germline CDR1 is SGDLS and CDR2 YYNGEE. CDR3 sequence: CASSVSSGGYEQYF. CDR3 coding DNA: TGTGCCAGCAGCGTGTCTAGCGGGGGATACGAGCAGTACTTC.

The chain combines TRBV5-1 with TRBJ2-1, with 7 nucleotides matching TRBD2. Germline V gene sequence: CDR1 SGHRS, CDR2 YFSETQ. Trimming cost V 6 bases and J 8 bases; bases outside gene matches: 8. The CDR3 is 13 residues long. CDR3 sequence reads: CASIEEGRDEQFF. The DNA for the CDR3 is TGCGCCAGCATCGAGGAGGGGAGGGATGAGCAGTTCTTC.

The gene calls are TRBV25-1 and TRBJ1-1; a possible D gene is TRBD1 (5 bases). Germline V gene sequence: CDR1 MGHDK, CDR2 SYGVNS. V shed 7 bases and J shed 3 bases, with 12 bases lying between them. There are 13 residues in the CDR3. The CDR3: CASKKGRYTEAFF. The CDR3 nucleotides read TGTGCCAGCAAGAAGGGGCGGTACACTGAAGCTTTCTTT. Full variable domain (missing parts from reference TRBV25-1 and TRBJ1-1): EADIYQTPRYLVIGTGKKITLECSQTMGHDKMYWYQQDPGMELHLIHYSYGVNSTEKGDLSSESTVSRIRTEHFPLTLESARPSHTSQYLCASKKGRYTEAFFGQGTRLTVV.

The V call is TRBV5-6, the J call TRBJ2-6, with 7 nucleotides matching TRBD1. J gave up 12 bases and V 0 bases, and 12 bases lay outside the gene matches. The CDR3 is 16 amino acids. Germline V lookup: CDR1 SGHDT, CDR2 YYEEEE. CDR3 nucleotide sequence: TGTGCCAGCAGCTTGGACAGGGGTATGGGGCCAACCGTCCTGACTTTC. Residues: CASSLDRGMGPTVLTF. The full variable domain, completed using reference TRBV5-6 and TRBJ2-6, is DAGVTQSPTHLIKTRGQQVTLRCSPKSGHDTVSWYQQALGQGPQFIFQYYEEEERQRGNFPDRFSGHQFPNYSSELNVNALLLGDSALYLCASSLDRGMGPTVLTFGAGSRLTVL.

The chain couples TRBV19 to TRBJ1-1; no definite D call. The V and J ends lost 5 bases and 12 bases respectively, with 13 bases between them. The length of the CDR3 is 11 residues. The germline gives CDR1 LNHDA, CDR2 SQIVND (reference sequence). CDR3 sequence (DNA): TGTGCCAGTAGTGAGCGAACTGCACCTTTCTTT. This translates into CASSERTAPFF.

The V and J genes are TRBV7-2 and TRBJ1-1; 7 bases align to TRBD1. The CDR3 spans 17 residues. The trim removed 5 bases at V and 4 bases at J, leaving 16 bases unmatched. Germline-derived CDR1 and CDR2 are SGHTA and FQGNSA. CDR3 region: CASSPHRWLEGATEAFF. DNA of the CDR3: TGTGCCAGCAGCCCCCATAGGTGGCTAGAGGGGGCCACTGAAGCTTTCTTT.

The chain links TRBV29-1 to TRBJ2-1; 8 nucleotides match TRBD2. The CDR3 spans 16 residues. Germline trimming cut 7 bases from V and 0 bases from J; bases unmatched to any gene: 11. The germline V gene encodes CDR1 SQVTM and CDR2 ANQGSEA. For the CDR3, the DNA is TGCAGCGCCGGGGGTAGCGGGGTCCCCTCCTACAATGAGCAGTTCTTC. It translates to CSAGGSGVPSYNEQFF.

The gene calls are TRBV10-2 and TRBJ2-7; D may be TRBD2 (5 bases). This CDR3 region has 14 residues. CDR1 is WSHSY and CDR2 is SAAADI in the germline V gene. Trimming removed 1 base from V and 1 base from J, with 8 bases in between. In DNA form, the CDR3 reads TGCGCCAGCAGTGAGTATCGGGATTCCTACGAGCAGTACTTC. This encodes CASSEYRDSYEQYF.

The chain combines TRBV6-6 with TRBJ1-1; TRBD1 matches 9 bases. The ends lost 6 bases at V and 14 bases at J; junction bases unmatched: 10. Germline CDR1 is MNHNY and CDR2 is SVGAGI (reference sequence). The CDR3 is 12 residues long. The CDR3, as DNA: TGTGCCAGCAGCCCGGGACAGGGAGTGCCGTTCTTT. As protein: CASSPGQGVPFF.

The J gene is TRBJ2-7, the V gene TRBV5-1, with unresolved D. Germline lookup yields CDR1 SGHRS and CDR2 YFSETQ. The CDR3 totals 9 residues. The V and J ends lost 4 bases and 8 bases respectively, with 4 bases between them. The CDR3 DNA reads TGCGCCAGCAGCCGCCAGCAGTACTTC. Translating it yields CASSRQQYF.

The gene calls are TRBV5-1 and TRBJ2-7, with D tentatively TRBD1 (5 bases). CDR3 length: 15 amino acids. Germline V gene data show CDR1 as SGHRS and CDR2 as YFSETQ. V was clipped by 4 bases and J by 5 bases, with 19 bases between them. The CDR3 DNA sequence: TGCGCCAGCAGCCGCATATATCAGGGCGACGACGAGCAGTACTTC. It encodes CASSRIYQGDDEQYF.

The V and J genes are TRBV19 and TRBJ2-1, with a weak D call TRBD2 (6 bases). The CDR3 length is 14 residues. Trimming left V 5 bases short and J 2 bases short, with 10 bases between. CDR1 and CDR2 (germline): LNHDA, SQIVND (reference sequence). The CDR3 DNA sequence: TGTGCCAGTAGTCCCGGCGGGGCCTACAATGAGCAGTTCTTC. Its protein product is CASSPGGAYNEQFF.

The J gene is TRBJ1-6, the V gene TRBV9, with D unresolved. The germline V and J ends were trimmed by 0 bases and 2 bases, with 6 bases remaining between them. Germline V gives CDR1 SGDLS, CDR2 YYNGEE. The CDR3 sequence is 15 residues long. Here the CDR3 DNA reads TGTGCCAGCAGCGTAGATGCAGCCTATAATTCACCCCTCCACTTT. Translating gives CASSVDAAYNSPLHF.

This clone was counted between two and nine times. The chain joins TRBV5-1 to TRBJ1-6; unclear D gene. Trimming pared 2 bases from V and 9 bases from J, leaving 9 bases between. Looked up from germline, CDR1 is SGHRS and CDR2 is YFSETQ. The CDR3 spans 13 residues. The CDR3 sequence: CASSFDIGSPLHF. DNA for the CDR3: TGCGCCAGCAGCTTTGATATTGGTTCACCCCTCCACTTT.

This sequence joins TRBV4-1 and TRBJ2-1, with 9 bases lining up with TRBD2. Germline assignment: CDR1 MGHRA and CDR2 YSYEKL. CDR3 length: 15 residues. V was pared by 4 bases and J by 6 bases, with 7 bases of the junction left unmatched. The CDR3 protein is CASSLTSGEGNEQFF. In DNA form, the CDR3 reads TGCGCCAGCAGCCTGACTAGCGGAGAGGGCAATGAGCAGTTCTTC.

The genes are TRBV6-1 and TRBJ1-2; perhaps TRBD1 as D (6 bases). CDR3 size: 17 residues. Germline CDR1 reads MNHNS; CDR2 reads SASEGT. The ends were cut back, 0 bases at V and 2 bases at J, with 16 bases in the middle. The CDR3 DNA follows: TGTGCCAGCAGTGAAGCATTCGGGGGCAGGGCCAACTATGGCTACACCTTC. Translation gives CASSEAFGGRANYGYTF.

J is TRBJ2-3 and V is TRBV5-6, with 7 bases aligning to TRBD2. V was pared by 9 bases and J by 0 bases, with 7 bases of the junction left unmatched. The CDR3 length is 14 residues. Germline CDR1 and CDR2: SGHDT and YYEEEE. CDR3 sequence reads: CATLTSLSTDTQYF. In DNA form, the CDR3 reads TGTGCCACCCTGACTAGCCTGAGCACAGATACGCAGTATTTT.

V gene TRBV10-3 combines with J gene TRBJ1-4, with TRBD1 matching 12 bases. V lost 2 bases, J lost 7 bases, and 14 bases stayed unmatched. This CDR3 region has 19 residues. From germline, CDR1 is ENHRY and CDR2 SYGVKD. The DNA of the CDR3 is TGTGCCATCAGTGAGACCAACCGGGACAGGGGGCGAGATCGTGAAAAACTGTTTTTT. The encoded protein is CAISETNRDRGRDREKLFF.

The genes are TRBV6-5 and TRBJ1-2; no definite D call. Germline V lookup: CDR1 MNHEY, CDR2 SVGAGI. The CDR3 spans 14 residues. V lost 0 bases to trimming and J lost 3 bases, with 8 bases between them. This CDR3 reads CASSYSDTYYGYTF. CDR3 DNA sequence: TGTGCCAGCAGTTACTCCGACACGTACTATGGCTACACCTTC.

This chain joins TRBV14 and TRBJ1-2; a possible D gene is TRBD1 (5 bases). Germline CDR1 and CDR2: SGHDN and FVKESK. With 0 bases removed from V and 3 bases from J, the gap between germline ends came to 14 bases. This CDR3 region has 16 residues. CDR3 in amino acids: CASSQEWSRTHYGYTF. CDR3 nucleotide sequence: TGTGCCAGCAGCCAAGAATGGTCTCGGACACACTATGGCTACACCTTC.